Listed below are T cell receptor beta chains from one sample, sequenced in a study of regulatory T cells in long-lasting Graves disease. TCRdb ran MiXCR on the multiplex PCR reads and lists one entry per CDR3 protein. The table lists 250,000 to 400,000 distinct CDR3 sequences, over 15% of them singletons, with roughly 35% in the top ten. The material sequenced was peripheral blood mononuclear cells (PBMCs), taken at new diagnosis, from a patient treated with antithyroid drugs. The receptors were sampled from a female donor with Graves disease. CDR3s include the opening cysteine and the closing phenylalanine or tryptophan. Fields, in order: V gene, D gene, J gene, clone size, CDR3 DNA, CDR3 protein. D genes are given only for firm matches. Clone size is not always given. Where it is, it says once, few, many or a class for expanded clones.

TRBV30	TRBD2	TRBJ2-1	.	TGTGCCTGGAGTCCTAATAGCGGGATTTACAATGAGCAGTTCTTC	CAWSPNSGIYNEQFF
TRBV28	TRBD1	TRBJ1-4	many	TGTGCCAGCAGCGCGGGACAGGGTGCTGAAAAACTGTTTTTT	CASSAGQGAEKLFF
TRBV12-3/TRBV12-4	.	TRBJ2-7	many	TGTGCCAGCAGTTTAATATCCGGCAGTTTGAAGGGGCAGTACTTC	CASSLISGSLKGQYF
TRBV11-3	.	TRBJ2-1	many	TGTGCCAGCAGCTTCGGTCGCTCGGGCAGCTCCTACAATGAGCAGTTCTTC	CASSFGRSGSSYNEQFF
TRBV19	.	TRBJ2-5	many	TGTGCCAGTAGACCGGGGTCAGGGATAACGGAGACCCAGTACTTC	CASRPGSGITETQYF
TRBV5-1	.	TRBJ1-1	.	TGCGCCAGCAGCTTGTTCGACAGGAACGCTGAAGCTTTCTTT	CASSLFDRNAEAFF
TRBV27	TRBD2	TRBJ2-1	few	TGTGCCAGCAGTTCCACTATAGCGGGACCCTACAATGAGCAGTTCTTC	CASSSTIAGPYNEQFF
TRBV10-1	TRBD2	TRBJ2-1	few	TGCGCCAGCAGTGAGGGACTAGCGGGAGGGTACAATGAGCAGTTCTTC	CASSEGLAGGYNEQFF
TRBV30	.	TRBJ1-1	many	TGTGCCTGGAGACCCGGGTCTTCGACCAAGACTGAAGCTTTCTTT	CAWRPGSSTKTEAFF
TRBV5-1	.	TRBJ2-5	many	TGCGCCAGCAGCTTTACGGTTCAAGAGACCCAGTACTTC	CASSFTVQETQYF
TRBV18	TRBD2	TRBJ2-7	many	TGTGCCAGCTCGCCGACTAGCGGGGGATACGAGCAGTACTTC	CASSPTSGGYEQYF
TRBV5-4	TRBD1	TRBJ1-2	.	TGTGCCAGCAGCCCACCAGGGGGTGGTGGCTACACCTTC	CASSPPGGGGYTF
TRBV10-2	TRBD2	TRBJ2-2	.	TGCGCCAGCAAAAAAGCGGGAGCGGCCGGGGAGCTGTTTTTT	CASKKAGAAGELFF
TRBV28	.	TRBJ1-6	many	TGTGCCAGCAGTTTATTCACCAGGGATAATTCACCCCTCCACTTT	CASSLFTRDNSPLHF
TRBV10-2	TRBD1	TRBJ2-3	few	TGCGCCAGCAGACAATCTAGGACAGGGCTAACAGATACGCAGTATTTT	CASRQSRTGLTDTQYF
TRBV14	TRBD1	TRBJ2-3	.	TGTGCCAGCAGATACCGACAGGGACCCACAGATACGCAGTATTTT	CASRYRQGPTDTQYF
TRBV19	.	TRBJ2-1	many	TGTGCCAGTAGTTACGGAGGGCTAAGCTCCCCCAATGAGCAGTTCTTC	CASSYGGLSSPNEQFF
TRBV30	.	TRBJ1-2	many	TGTGCCTGGAGTGTTCCCCTGACAGATGGCTACACCTTC	CAWSVPLTDGYTF
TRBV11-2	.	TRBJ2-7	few	TGTGCCAGCAGCAAGAGCGGCTACGAGCAGTACTTC	CASSKSGYEQYF
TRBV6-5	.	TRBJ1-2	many	TGTGCCAGCAGTTATCCAGTCGGCTACACCTTC	CASSYPVGYTF
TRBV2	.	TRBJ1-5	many	TGTGCCAGCAGTGAAGGGCCGCAGGGCCGGAATCAGCCCCAGCATTTT	CASSEGPQGRNQPQHF
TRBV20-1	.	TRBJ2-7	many	TGCAGTGCTAAAGGGGGAGGAAACTCCTACGAGCAGTACTTC	CSAKGGGNSYEQYF
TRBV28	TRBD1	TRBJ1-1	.	TGTGCCAGCAGTTTGGGGCAGGGGGAATGGGACGCTGAAGCTTTCTTT	CASSLGQGEWDAEAFF
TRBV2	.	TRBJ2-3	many	TGTGCCAGCAGTTTAAGTGGGCAGAGTCACACAGATACGCAGTATTTT	CASSLSGQSHTDTQYF
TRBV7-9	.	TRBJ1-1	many	TGTGCCAGCAGCTTACTCGGTGACACTGAAGCTTTCTTT	CASSLLGDTEAFF
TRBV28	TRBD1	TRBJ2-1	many	TGTGCCAGCAGTTTACGCGAGACAGGGGGCTGGAATGAGCAGTTCTTC	CASSLRETGGWNEQFF
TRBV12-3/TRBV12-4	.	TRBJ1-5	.	TGTGCCAGCAGTTTAGCACGGGGGGACAGCAATCAGCCCCAGCATTTT	CASSLARGDSNQPQHF
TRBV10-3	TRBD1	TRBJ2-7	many	TGTGCCATCAGTGACTATGGGACAGAGATGTCCTACGAGCAGTACTTC	CAISDYGTEMSYEQYF
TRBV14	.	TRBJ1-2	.	TGTGCCAGCAGCCCAATTGGGCGGGCGGACGCTAACTATGGCTACACCTTC	CASSPIGRADANYGYTF
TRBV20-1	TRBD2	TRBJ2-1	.	TGCAGTGCTAGACTAGCGGGAGCCAATGAGCAGTTCTTC	CSARLAGANEQFF
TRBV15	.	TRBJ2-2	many	TGTGCCACCAGCAGGCCGACAGGTTCCACCGGGGAGCTGTTTTTT	CATSRPTGSTGELFF
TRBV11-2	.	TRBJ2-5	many	TGTGCCAGCAACCCCGAATCGACGACCCAGTACTTC	CASNPESTTQYF
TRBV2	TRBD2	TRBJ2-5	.	TGTGCCAGCAGTGCGGGAGGGCCGGAGACCCAGTACTTC	CASSAGGPETQYF
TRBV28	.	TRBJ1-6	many	TGTGCCAGCAGTCTTACAGGGAGATCACCCCTCCACTTT	CASSLTGRSPLHF
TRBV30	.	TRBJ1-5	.	TGTGCCTGGAGTGTACTTGGTCAGCCCCAGCATTTT	CAWSVLGQPQHF
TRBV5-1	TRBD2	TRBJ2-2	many	TGCGCCAGCAGCTCGTGGACTAGCGGGAGTGGTACCGGGGAGCTGTTTTTT	CASSSWTSGSGTGELFF
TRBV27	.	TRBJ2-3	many	TGTGCCAGCAGTTTGGTGAGAGGAAGAGATACGCAGTATTTT	CASSLVRGRDTQYF
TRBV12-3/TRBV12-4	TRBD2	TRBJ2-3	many	TGTGCCAGCAGTCTACCGCGGGGGTACGGCACAGATACGCAGTATTTT	CASSLPRGYGTDTQYF
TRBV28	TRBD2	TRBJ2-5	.	TGTGCCAGCAGTCCCTCCGGGGAGGGTTTGGGGACCCAGTACTTC	CASSPSGEGLGTQYF
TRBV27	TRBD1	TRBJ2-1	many	TGTGCCAGCAGTTTGGACAGGGTGAGGGACAATGAGCAGTTCTTC	CASSLDRVRDNEQFF